A selection of T cell receptor beta chains follows, all from one sample in a study of follicular helper T cells after annual influenza vaccination. The repertoire was sequenced with immunoSEQ multiplex PCR; TCRdb's copy has only in-frame clones and lacks some. The sample records roughly 15,000 clones, 65% to 85% being singletons. Specimen: CXCR5+ CD38- circulating T follicular helper cells from blood, collected 7 days after influenza vaccination. All receptors derive from an adult who received the influenza vaccine. Each CDR3 is given with its conserved first and last residue. D genes are given only for firm matches. Clone sizes are given selectively: once, few, many, or a class where the clone is expanded.

J | size | V | D | CDR3 | DNA
TRBJ1-5 | . | TRBV5-1 | . | CASSLAGGAYQPQHF | TGCGCCAGCAGCTTGGCGGGGGGGGCTTATCAGCCCCAGCATTTT
TRBJ1-4 | few | TRBV6-1 | TRBD1 | CASSEGDRGREKLFF | TGTGCCAGCAGCGAGGGTGACAGGGGGCGTGAAAAACTGTTTTTT
TRBJ1-2 | . | TRBV29-1 | . | CSVGTPGRNYGYTF | TGCAGCGTTGGGACCCCCGGGAGGAACTATGGCTACACCTTC
TRBJ2-7 | . | TRBV18 | TRBD1 | CASSPGQHREQYF | TGTGCCAGCTCACCGGGACAGCACCGGGAGCAGTACTTC
TRBJ2-1 | . | TRBV30 | TRBD2 | CAWTSGGDEQFF | TGTGCCTGGACTAGCGGGGGGGATGAGCAGTTCTTC
TRBJ1-1 | . | TRBV7-8 | . | CASSLPGGGTEAFF | TGTGCCAGCAGCCTCCCCGGGGGGGGCACTGAAGCTTTCTTT
TRBJ2-7 | . | TRBV9 | TRBD1 | CAGSPRGTGSYEQYF | TGTGCCGGCAGCCCTCGGGGGACAGGGTCCTACGAGCAGTACTTC
TRBJ1-2 | . | TRBV5-4 | . | CASRPQTEYGYTF | TGTGCCAGCAGACCACAAACGGAGTATGGCTACACCTTC
TRBJ2-1 | . | TRBV29-1 | . | CSVASTGSGQFF | TGCAGCGTTGCAAGTACGGGTAGCGGGCAGTTCTTC
TRBJ2-5 | . | TRBV2 | . | CASSGGTGVGETQYF | TGTGCCAGCAGTGGGGGGACTGGGGTCGGGGAGACCCAGTACTTC
TRBJ2-7 | . | TRBV19 | . | CASSIRAGWDEQYF | TGTGCCAGTAGTATCAGGGCAGGGTGGGACGAGCAGTACTTC
TRBJ2-1 | . | TRBV25-1 | TRBD2 | CASSHPTSGVYNEQFF | TGTGCCAGCAGTCACCCCACCAGCGGGGTCTACAATGAGCAGTTCTTC
TRBJ2-7 | . | TRBV7-2 | TRBD2 | CASSSGLAGDEQYF | TGTGCCAGCAGCTCGGGACTAGCGGGAGACGAGCAGTACTTC
TRBJ1-1 | few | TRBV19 | . | CASSPRTAENTEAFF | TGTGCCAGTAGCCCACGGACAGCCGAGAACACTGAAGCTTTCTTT
TRBJ1-4 | once | TRBV11-2 | . | CASRLDTLRANEKLFF | TGTGCCAGCAGACTAGACACGTTGAGGGCTAATGAAAAACTGTTTTTT
TRBJ1-4 | . | TRBV7-2 | TRBD1 | CASSPQGANEKLFF | TGTGCCAGCAGCCCACAGGGGGCTAATGAAAAACTGTTTTTT
TRBJ1-1 | . | TRBV28 | TRBD1 | CASSEGWTGGAFF | TGTGCCAGCAGTGAGGGATGGACAGGGGGAGCTTTCTTT
TRBJ2-5 | . | TRBV9 | . | CASSLGRETQYF | TGTGCCAGCAGCCTAGGTCGGGAGACCCAGTACTTC
TRBJ1-5 | . | TRBV10-3 | . | CAISERLNSNQPQHF | TGTGCCATCAGTGAAAGACTTAATAGCAATCAGCCCCAGCATTTT
TRBJ1-5 | . | TRBV19 | TRBD1 | CASSMSYGTGGKPQHF | TGTGCCAGTAGTATGAGTTATGGGACAGGGGGCAAGCCCCAGCATTTT
TRBJ2-3 | . | TRBV10-3 | . | CAISESGGKAGTQYF | TGTGCCATCAGTGAGTCCGGAGGGAAGGCGGGTACGCAGTATTTT
TRBJ2-2 | once | TRBV2 | . | CASRVGGAGELFF | TGTGCCAGCAGGGTTGGGGGCGCCGGGGAGCTGTTTTTT
TRBJ2-1 | . | TRBV5-1 | TRBD1 | CASSLIQGAYNEQFF | TGCGCCAGCAGCTTGATACAGGGGGCCTACAATGAGCAGTTCTTC
TRBJ1-2 | . | TRBV5-1 | . | CASSLAVGDIYGYTF | TGCGCCAGCAGCTTGGCCGTGGGGGACATCTATGGCTACACCTTC
TRBJ2-3 | . | TRBV6-6 | . | CASKQSLTDTQYF | TGTGCCAGCAAACAGAGCCTCACAGATACGCAGTATTTT
TRBJ1-6 | . | TRBV4-2 | . | CASSQGVQGSYNSPLHF | TGTGCCAGCAGCCAAGGGGTACAGGGCTCCTATAATTCACCCCTCCACTTT
TRBJ2-1 | . | TRBV5-1 | TRBD2 | CASTRVAGGSDNEQFF | TGCGCCAGCACCCGAGTAGCGGGAGGATCGGACAATGAGCAGTTCTTC
TRBJ1-1 | . | TRBV5-6 | . | CASSLSGYQGNTEAFF | TGTGCCAGCAGCTTGAGTGGTTATCAGGGGAACACTGAAGCTTTCTTT
TRBJ2-3 | . | TRBV5-1 | . | CASSLERDTQYF | TGCGCCAGCAGCTTGGAGCGGGATACGCAGTATTTT
TRBJ2-3 | once | TRBV5-1 | TRBD1 | CASSLSIGQGEDTQYF | TGCGCCAGCAGCTTGAGTATAGGACAGGGGGAAGATACGCAGTATTTT
TRBJ1-1 | . | TRBV5-1 | . | CASSLGGSGTEAFF | TGCGCCAGCAGCCTCGGGGGTTCGGGGACTGAAGCTTTCTTT
TRBJ1-2 | . | TRBV27 | . | CASSLSGQGRGYTF | TGTGCCAGCAGTTTATCGGGGCAAGGCAGGGGCTACACCTTC
TRBJ2-7 | . | TRBV6-1 | TRBD1 | CASTREGQGIYEQYF | TGTGCCAGCACACGGGAGGGACAGGGGATATACGAGCAGTACTTC
TRBJ2-2 | . | TRBV19 | . | CASSDRRKNTGELFF | TGTGCCAGTAGTGATAGAAGAAAAAACACCGGGGAGCTGTTTTTT
TRBJ2-1 | . | TRBV27 | TRBD2 | CASSSTSGGAYYNEQFF | TGTGCCAGCAGCTCGACTAGCGGGGGGGCTTATTACAATGAGCAGTTCTTC
TRBJ2-5 | . | TRBV2 | TRBD2 | CASSPTSGGETQYF | TGTGCCAGCAGTCCTACTAGCGGGGGAGAGACCCAGTACTTC
TRBJ2-5 | . | TRBV19 | . | CASSSDSKTQYF | TGTGCCAGTAGTAGCGACAGTAAGACCCAGTACTTC
TRBJ2-1 | . | TRBV27 | . | CASRDGGFVSYNEQFF | TGTGCCAGCAGGGACGGGGGTTTTGTCTCCTACAATGAGCAGTTCTTC
TRBJ2-7 | . | TRBV5-4 | . | CASSLGARYEQYF | TGTGCCAGCAGCTTGGGGGCCCGATACGAGCAGTACTTC
TRBJ2-5 | . | TRBV6-7 | . | CASSYPPRGRQKETQYF | TGTGCCAGCAGTTACCCCCCCCGGGGAAGGCAGAAAGAGACCCAGTACTTC
TRBJ2-2 | . | TRBV2 | . | CASSVGATPMSGELFF | TGTGCCAGCAGTGTGGGGGCCACTCCTATGTCCGGGGAGCTGTTTTTT
TRBJ1-5 | . | TRBV5-8 | . | CASSSLSGNQPQHF | TGTGCCAGCAGCTCGCTCTCGGGCAATCAGCCCCAGCATTTT
TRBJ1-3 | . | TRBV5-1 | . | CASSFIGGAANTIYF | TGCGCCAGCAGTTTTATTGGGGGGGCTGCAAACACCATATATTTT
TRBJ1-2 | . | TRBV5-6 | TRBD1 | CASSLRGTGVVHGYTF | TGTGCCAGCAGCTTGCGTGGGACAGGGGTTGTTCATGGCTACACCTTC
TRBJ2-7 | . | TRBV28 | TRBD1 | CASSRDRRFSEQYF | TGTGCCAGCAGCCGGGACAGGCGATTCTCCGAGCAGTACTTC
TRBJ2-5 | few | TRBV5-6 | TRBD1 | CASSLPPGTEMSKTQYF | TGTGCCAGCAGCTTGCCCCCCGGGACAGAGATGTCGAAGACCCAGTACTTC
TRBJ2-2 | . | TRBV28 | TRBD2 | CASSSLAGEDTGELFF | TGTGCCAGCAGTAGCTTGGCGGGAGAGGATACCGGGGAGCTGTTTTTT
TRBJ2-7 | once | TRBV7-2 | TRBD1 | CASSPRRDRDYEQYF | TGTGCCAGCAGCCCAAGGAGGGACAGGGACTACGAGCAGTACTTC
TRBJ2-1 | once | TRBV5-4 | TRBD2 | CASSSSGRDYNEQFF | TGTGCCAGCAGCTCTAGCGGGAGGGACTACAATGAGCAGTTCTTC
TRBJ1-1 | . | TRBV6-5 | TRBD1 | CASSSPGQDEAFF | TGTGCCAGCAGCTCACCGGGACAGGATGAAGCTTTCTTT
TRBJ2-4 | . | TRBV5-1 | . | CASSSGTPAKNIQYF | TGCGCCAGCAGCTCGGGGACTCCAGCCAAAAACATTCAGTACTTC
TRBJ2-5 | . | TRBV30 | . | CAWSSNLETQYF | TGTGCCTGGAGTAGCAATTTAGAGACCCAGTACTTC
TRBJ2-7 | . | TRBV6-5 | . | CASSSKGWGQSNEQYF | TGTGCCAGCAGTTCTAAAGGATGGGGCCAAAGCAACGAGCAGTACTTC
TRBJ2-4 | . | TRBV21-1 | . | CASIRTSGLAKNIQYF | TGTGCCAGCATCAGGACTAGCGGTTTAGCCAAAAACATTCAGTACTTC